Below, 30 T cell receptor beta chains from the same sample are listed, as sequenced in a study of T cells in Graves' hyperthyroidism and ophthalmopathy. Authors of the study amplified TCR beta CDR3 regions from RNA transcripts. HTBI primers drove first-round RT-PCR of the TCR CDR3. TCRdb used MiXCR to reprocess the multiplex PCR reads, holding one entry per CDR3 protein. The table shows about 740,000 distinct CDR3 sequences, with approximately 14% occurring only once. Sequences were obtained from blood. All receptors derive from a woman aged 18-29 years with Graves' hyperthyroidism.

Ten or more counts support this clonotype. V gene TRBV28 combines with J gene TRBJ2-1, with D perhaps TRBD1 or TRBD2 (5 bases each). The CDR3 loop spans 15 amino acids. V gave up 2 bases and J gave up 3 bases, with 11 bases separating them. CDR1 and CDR2 (germline): MDHEN, SYDVKM. The CDR3 sequence is CASSLTGTVYNEQFF. CDR3 nucleotides: TGTGCCAGCAGTTTAACCGGGACGGTCTACAATGAGCAGTTCTTC.

J is TRBJ1-1 and V is TRBV6-1, with D perhaps matching TRBD1 (5 bases). Germline V gene lookup returns CDR1 MNHNS and CDR2 SASEGT. CDR3 length: 14 residues. V lost 10 bases, J lost 0 bases, and 15 bases lay in between. DNA of the CDR3: TGTGCCACATACGAAAGGACACTGAACACTGAAGCTTTCTTT. Amino acid sequence: CATYERTLNTEAFF.

V and J are TRBV2 and TRBJ2-7, with 8 positions matching TRBD1. Per germline, CDR1 SNHLY and CDR2 FYNNEI. V was clipped by 6 bases and J by 3 bases; unmatched bases: 7. This CDR3 contains 14 residues. The CDR3 DNA is TGTGCCAGCAGCAAACAGGGGGGCTTCTACGAGCAGTACTTC. The encoded protein is CASSKQGGFYEQYF.

This clonotype appeared many times. The chain employs TRBV28 and TRBJ2-5; 9 nucleotides agree with TRBD1. The CDR3 runs to 16 residues. The germline CDR1 and CDR2 sequences are MDHEN and SYDVKM. The V gene end was trimmed by 3 bases and the J gene end by 2 bases; junction bases not matched to a gene: 7. CDR3 amino acids: CASSLAGTGLQETQYF. DNA of the CDR3: TGTGCCAGCAGTTTGGCCGGGACAGGGTTGCAAGAGACCCAGTACTTC.

The chain combines TRBV6-5 with TRBJ2-7, with 12 bases that match TRBD2. The CDR3 runs to 18 residues. With 0 bases clipped from V and 2 bases from J, the junction kept 8 bases outside the gene matches. Germline CDR1 MNHEY, CDR2 SVGAGI. The CDR3: CASSYSTSGGLPAYEQYF. CDR3 coding DNA: TGTGCCAGCAGTTACTCGACTAGCGGGGGCCTTCCCGCCTACGAGCAGTACTTC.

With regard to this clonotype: A much larger clone lies a single base off, so this may be a read error. Here the CDR3 DNA reads TGCGGTGCTAGGGAGACAGGGCATGTCACAGGAAACACCATATATTTT. Protein product: CGARETGHVTGNTIYF. V usage is TRBV20-1 and J usage is TRBJ1-3, with 7 bases lining up with TRBD1. Germline V lookup: CDR1 DFQATT, CDR2 SNEGSKA (reference sequence). There are 16 residues in the CDR3.

This clonotype was observed a few times. The chain uses TRBV12-3 or TRBV12-4 and TRBJ2-5, with 12 bases matching TRBD1. The CDR3 is made up of 17 amino acids. V lost 5 bases to trimming and J lost 3 bases; unmatched junction nucleotides: 10. CDR3 sequence: CASSPLGTGGAKETQYF. The CDR3 DNA follows: TGTGCCAGCAGTCCACTGGGGACAGGGGGCGCAAAAGAGACCCAGTACTTC.

This clonotype appeared many times. This rearrangement joins TRBV3-1 to TRBJ1-2, with 9 bases matching TRBD1. CDR3 length: 15 residues. V shed 3 bases, J shed 6 bases, and the junction held 8 bases outside the gene matches. Germline V CDR1 and CDR2: LGHDT, YNNKEL (reference sequence). CDR3 protein: CASSHRTGVWNGYTF. For the CDR3, the DNA is TGTGCCAGCAGCCATCGGACAGGGGTATGGAATGGCTACACCTTC.

V gene TRBV11-2 combines with J gene TRBJ2-2; 8 bases match TRBD1. CDR3 length: 18 amino acids. Germline V lookup: CDR1 SGHAT, CDR2 FQNNGV. Trimming removed 2 bases from V and 6 bases from J; junction bases left unmatched: 14. The CDR3 loop is CASSLPPWTGFIAGELFF. The DNA for the CDR3 is TGTGCCAGCAGCTTACCACCTTGGACAGGGTTTATAGCCGGGGAGCTGTTTTTT.

This clonotype was observed many times. The chain carries TRBV3-1 and TRBJ2-1, with TRBD2 matching 7 bases. Germline V gene data show CDR1 as LGHDT and CDR2 as YNNKEL (reference sequence). V lost 5 bases to trimming and J lost 6 bases; unmatched junction nucleotides: 10. This CDR3 spans 15 amino acids. The CDR3 reads CASSGGSPAGNEQFF. The CDR3 DNA follows: TGTGCCAGCAGCGGCGGGAGTCCCGCGGGCAATGAGCAGTTCTTC.

The J gene is TRBJ2-1, the V gene TRBV20-1, with unresolved D. CDR1 and CDR2 from the germline V gene are DFQATT and SNEGSKA (reference sequence). The CDR3 is 11 residues long. V shed 1 base and J shed 9 bases, with 7 bases lying between them. CDR3 coding DNA: TGCAGTGCTAGAGGCCTCAGTGAGCAGTTCTTC. It specifies CSARGLSEQFF.

The chain carries TRBV2 and TRBJ1-6; no clear D gene. V was trimmed by 1 base and J by 3 bases, leaving 10 bases between them. The CDR3 length is 16 residues. Germline V gene data show CDR1 as SNHLY and CDR2 as FYNNEI. The CDR3 DNA is TGTGCCAGCAGTGAAGTTCTCCGGGGCTATAATTCACCCCTCCACTTT. It yields the protein CASSEVLRGYNSPLHF.

This clonotype was seen a few times. The V and J genes are TRBV6-6 and TRBJ2-1; D remains ambiguous. Germline V gene sequence: CDR1 MNHNY, CDR2 SVGAGI (reference sequence). The CDR3 totals 13 residues. Trimming took 2 bases from V and 4 from J, leaving 6 bases between them. The CDR3 protein is CASSYDNYNEQFF. DNA for the CDR3: TGTGCCAGCAGTTACGACAATTACAATGAGCAGTTCTTC.

The V call is TRBV13, the J call TRBJ2-5; 7 bases match TRBD2. Germline CDR1 PRHDT, CDR2 FYEKMQ (reference sequence). V was clipped by 6 bases and J by 5 bases; unmatched bases: 9. This CDR3 has 14 amino acids. CDR3 residues: CASRERGVGETQYF. The CDR3 DNA reads as TGTGCCAGCAGGGAGCGGGGAGTCGGCGAGACCCAGTACTTC.

There are many counts of this clonotype. The chain has TRBV15 and TRBJ2-2; the D is unclear. This CDR3 has 14 residues. Germline-derived CDR1 and CDR2 are LNHNV and YYDKDF (reference sequence). V gave up 4 bases and J gave up 4 bases, with 10 bases separating them. The CDR3 coding sequence is TGTGCCACCAGCATCTCCCGTGGCACCGGGGAGCTGTTTTTT. As protein: CATSISRGTGELFF.

In this sample, this clonotype turned up many times. CDR3 in DNA: TGTGCCAGCGACTTGAGAGGGGGCTCACCCCTCCACTTT. This encodes CASDLRGGSPLHF. The rearrangement joins TRBV2 to TRBJ1-6; the match to TRBD1 covers 7 bases. The CDR3 runs to 13 residues. V gave up 8 bases and J gave up 10 bases; unmatched junction bases: 8. CDR1 is SNHLY and CDR2 is FYNNEI in the germline V gene.

This clonotype was observed many times. The chain is built from TRBV6-2 or TRBV6-3 and TRBJ2-2; no clear D gene. The V gene's germline CDR1 is MNHEY and CDR2 SVGEGT. V shed 2 bases and J shed 4 bases, with 17 bases lying between them. The CDR3 is 17 residues long. The CDR3 protein is CASSYGRASWRTGELFF. The CDR3 DNA is TGTGCCAGCAGTTACGGTAGGGCGTCATGGCGCACCGGGGAGCTGTTTTTT.

The chain has TRBV13 and TRBJ1-5; D ambiguous. Germline-derived CDR1 and CDR2 are PRHDT and FYEKMQ (reference sequence). The CDR3 is 13 residues long. V gave up 2 bases and J gave up 6 bases, with 8 bases separating them. The CDR3 is CASSLKGSQPQHF. The CDR3 bases are TGTGCCAGCAGCTTAAAGGGATCTCAGCCCCAGCATTTT. Complete variable domain (other parts from reference TRBV13 and TRBJ1-5): AAGVIQSPRHLIKEKRETATLKCYPIPRHDTVYWYQQGPGQDPQFLISFYEKMQSDKGSIPDRFSAQQFSDYHSELNMSSLELGDSALYFCASSLKGSQPQHFGDGTRLSIL.

The V call is TRBV20-1, the J call TRBJ2-1, with D perhaps matching TRBD2 (6 bases). Trimming stripped 4 bases from V and 2 bases from J, with 21 bases between. CDR3 length: 17 residues. The V gene's germline CDR1 is DFQATT and CDR2 SNEGSKA (reference sequence). The CDR3 DNA follows: TGCAGTGCTACTTCTAGGGGAGGTAATGCCCCCTACAATGAGCAGTTCTTC. Translated, it gives CSATSRGGNAPYNEQFF.

There are a few counts of this clonotype. The rearrangement joins TRBV28 to TRBJ2-4; D call uncertain. The V gene lost 3 bases and the J gene lost 0 bases, with 9 bases spanning the gap. Germline lookup yields CDR1 MDHEN and CDR2 SYDVKM. This CDR3 spans 15 amino acids. DNA for the CDR3: TGTGCCAGCAGTTTGTATTCTCTAGCCAAAAACATTCAGTACTTC. It specifies CASSLYSLAKNIQYF.

There are a few counts of this clonotype. This sequence joins TRBV11-2 and TRBJ2-2; D not certain. The CDR3 extends over 16 amino acids. Germline assignment: CDR1 SGHAT and CDR2 FQNNGV. The V and J ends lost 5 bases and 4 bases respectively, with 17 bases between them. The CDR3 here is CASSPGVPQVTGELFF. DNA for the CDR3: TGTGCCAGCAGCCCAGGAGTCCCTCAGGTCACCGGGGAGCTGTTTTTT.

This clonotype was seen a handful of times. The chain recombines TRBV20-1 with TRBJ1-5; unclear D gene. The CDR3 runs 14 residues. Germline V gives CDR1 DFQATT, CDR2 SNEGSKA (reference sequence). The germline V and J ends were trimmed by 2 bases and 0 bases, with 8 bases remaining between them. The CDR3 protein is CSARRQVSNQPQHF. The CDR3, as DNA: TGCAGTGCTAGACGCCAGGTTAGCAATCAGCCCCAGCATTTT.

This clonotype was seen at least ten times. CDR3 loop: CASSQADSGNTIYF. CDR3 DNA sequence: TGTGCCAGCAGCCAAGCAGACTCTGGAAACACCATATATTTT. The V call is TRBV3-1, the J call TRBJ1-3, with D hard to call. Germline CDR1 LGHDT, CDR2 YNNKEL (reference sequence). This CDR3 has 14 amino acids. The germline V and J ends were trimmed by 1 base and 0 bases, with 4 bases remaining between them.

This clonotype showed up just once. This may stem from a read error, because a much larger clone lies one nucleotide away. The rearrangement links TRBV6-2 or TRBV6-3 to TRBJ2-6, with D perhaps matching TRBD1 or TRBD2 (5 bases each). This CDR3 is built from 15 residues. Germline V gene data show CDR1 as MNHEY and CDR2 as SVGEGT. Trimming removed 11 bases at V and 3 bases at J, with 17 bases between. The CDR3 region has the DNA TGTGCCGGCACCACTGGGACGTTTGGGGCCAACGTCCTGACTTTC. It specifies CAGTTGTFGANVLTF.

This clonotype turned up a few times. V gene TRBV20-1 combines with J gene TRBJ1-2, with D uncertain. V was trimmed by 4 bases and J by 5 bases, leaving 11 bases between them. The CDR3 consists of 12 residues. In germline, CDR1 is DFQATT, CDR2 SNEGSKA (reference sequence). For the CDR3, the DNA is TGCAGTGCTAACCCTAGGTGGTATGGCTACACCTTC. Translation: CSANPRWYGYTF.

The chain is built from TRBV7-8 and TRBJ2-4, with a weak D call TRBD1 (6 bases). The germline CDR1 and CDR2 sequences are SGHVS and FQNEAQ. The ends were cut back, 5 bases at V and 6 bases at J, with 11 bases in the middle. The CDR3 covers 13 residues. The DNA for the CDR3 is TGTGCCAGCAGCCGCAGGGGCGGAAACATTCAGTACTTC. Translated: CASSRRGGNIQYF.

The CDR3 loop reads CASAPGVGQPQHF. CDR3 DNA sequence: TGTGCCAGCGCCCCCGGGGTGGGTCAGCCCCAGCATTTT. The chain links TRBV6-1 to TRBJ1-5; D unclear. The V gene's germline CDR1 is MNHNS and CDR2 SASEGT. Trimming removed 8 bases at V and 6 bases at J, with 14 bases between. CDR3 length equals 13 residues.

The chain joins TRBV29-1 to TRBJ1-1; D remains ambiguous. V lost 5 bases, J lost 0 bases, and 7 bases lay in between. This CDR3 region has 12 residues. Germline loops: CDR1 SQVTM, CDR2 ANQGSEA. The CDR3 is CSVSHLNTEAFF. The DNA for the CDR3 is TGCAGCGTTTCTCACCTGAACACTGAAGCTTTCTTT.

The chain employs TRBV29-1 and TRBJ2-7, with D perhaps matching TRBD1 (7 bases). Germline V CDR1 and CDR2: SQVTM, ANQGSEA. V was shortened by 5 bases and J by 1 base, with 18 bases between the two germline ends. The CDR3 is 15 amino acids. This CDR3 is CSVWGRGAASYEQYF. CDR3 DNA: TGCAGCGTTTGGGGCAGGGGGGCCGCTTCCTACGAGCAGTACTTC.

The rearrangement links TRBV10-1 to TRBJ2-2, with 9 bases fitting TRBD1. Unmatched junction bases numbered 6, after V lost 6 bases and J lost 7 bases. There are 14 residues in the CDR3. Germline V gene lookup returns CDR1 WNHNN and CDR2 SYGVQD (reference sequence). Written as DNA, the CDR3 is TGCGCCAGCAGGGGGGACAGGGCTCTCGGGGAGCTGTTTTTT. It yields the protein CASRGDRALGELFF.